The clone carrying this T cell receptor (beta chain) was seen more than once but under ten times. What it recognizes is unknown. V was trimmed by 4 bases and J by 5 bases, leaving 19 bases between them. Germline values: CDR1 SGHRS, CDR2 YFSETQ. This CDR3 is 15 amino acids long. The data originate from a study of blood T cells in healthy people across ages. General study results and limits: Older age went with lower TCR beta diversity per million T cells, in a roughly linear way.

Together with a sample-barcoded 5' primer, a J-beta primer mix was included in a second PCR lasting about 6 to 11 cycles. TCRdb called the 5' RACE reads again in MiXCR, with one record for every CDR3 protein. The sample records about 1.6 million distinct CDR3 sequences, almost 35% being singletons. Material for sequencing was blood. This sequence was found in a woman aged 25-40 years in good health. The chain joins TRBV5-1 to TRBJ2-7, with D perhaps matching TRBD1 or TRBD2 (5 bases each). The CDR3 region has the DNA TGCGCCAGCAGCCAGGTCACCTCAGGGAGCGACGAGCAGTACTTC. Protein: CASSQVTSGSDEQYF.